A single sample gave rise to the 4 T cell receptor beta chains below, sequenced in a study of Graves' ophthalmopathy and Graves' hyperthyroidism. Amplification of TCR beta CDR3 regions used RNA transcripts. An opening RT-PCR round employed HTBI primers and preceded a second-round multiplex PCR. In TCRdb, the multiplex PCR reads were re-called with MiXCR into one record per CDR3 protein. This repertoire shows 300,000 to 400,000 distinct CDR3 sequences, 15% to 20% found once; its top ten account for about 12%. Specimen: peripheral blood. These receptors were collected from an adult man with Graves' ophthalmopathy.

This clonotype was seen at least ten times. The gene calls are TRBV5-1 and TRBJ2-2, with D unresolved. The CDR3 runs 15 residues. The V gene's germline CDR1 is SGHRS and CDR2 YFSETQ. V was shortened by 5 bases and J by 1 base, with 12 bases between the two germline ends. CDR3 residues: CASRVREVNTGELFF. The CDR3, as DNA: TGCGCCAGCAGAGTAAGAGAAGTGAACACCGGGGAGCTGTTTTTT.

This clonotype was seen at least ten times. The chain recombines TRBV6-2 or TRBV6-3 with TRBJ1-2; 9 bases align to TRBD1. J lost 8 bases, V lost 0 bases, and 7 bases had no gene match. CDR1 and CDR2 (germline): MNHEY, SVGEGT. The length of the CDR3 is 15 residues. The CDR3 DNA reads TGTGCCAGCAGTTACTCGAGCGGGACAGGGAAGGGCTACACCTTC. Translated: CASSYSSGTGKGYTF.

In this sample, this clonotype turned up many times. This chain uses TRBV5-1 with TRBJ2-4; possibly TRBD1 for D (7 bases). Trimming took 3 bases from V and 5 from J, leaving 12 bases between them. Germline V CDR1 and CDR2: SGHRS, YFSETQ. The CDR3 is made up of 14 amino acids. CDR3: CASSSTGRQNIQYF. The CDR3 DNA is TGCGCCAGCAGCTCGACAGGGAGGCAAAACATTCAGTACTTC.

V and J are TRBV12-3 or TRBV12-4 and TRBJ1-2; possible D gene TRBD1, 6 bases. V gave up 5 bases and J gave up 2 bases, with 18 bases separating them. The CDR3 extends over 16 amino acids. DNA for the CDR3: TGTGCCAGCAGTCCGCCCAAACAGGGAGCGAACTATGGCTACACCTTC. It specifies CASSPPKQGANYGYTF.